A selection of T cell receptor beta chains follows, all from one sample in a study of OX40 agonist ivuxolimab in advanced cancers. This table comes from immunoSEQ multiplex PCR, and its TCRdb copy is limited to in-frame clones, with some not included. Of over 80,000 clones in the sample, 90% to 95% are singletons; the top ten hold roughly 1.1%. The specimen was CD4+ or CD8+ T cells sorted from blood, collected in a trial of the OX40 agonist ivuxolimab. All receptors come from an adult with an advanced solid tumor such as melanoma, head and neck, liver or kidney cancer. CDR3s include the opening cysteine and the closing phenylalanine or tryptophan. D genes are given only for firm matches.

v_gene	j_gene	d_gene	CDR3aa	CDR3nt
TRBV5-8	TRBJ2-4	.	CASSPGQIQGGIQYF	TGTGCCAGCAGCCCCGGACAGATCCAAGGGGGCATTCAGTACTTC
TRBV19	TRBJ1-2	.	CASSIKARDYGYTF	TGTGCCAGTAGTATTAAGGCCAGGGACTATGGCTACACCTTC
TRBV28	TRBJ1-3	.	CASSGDTGYTIYF	TGTGCCAGCAGTGGGGATACGGGATACACCATATATTTT
TRBV28	TRBJ2-1	.	CASTLLTGVEQFF	TGTGCCAGCACCCTACTCACGGGGGTCGAGCAGTTCTTC
TRBV29-1	TRBJ2-7	.	CSVTQRLGQYF	TGCAGCGTGACCCAGAGACTAGGGCAGTACTTC
TRBV11-2	TRBJ1-4	TRBD1	CASSANTGGFNEKLFF	TGTGCCAGCAGCGCCAATACAGGGGGCTTTAATGAAAAACTGTTTTTT
TRBV5-4	TRBJ2-7	TRBD1	CASSLIGQGDPYEQYF	TGTGCCAGCAGCTTAATTGGACAGGGGGACCCCTACGAGCAGTACTTC
TRBV7-2	TRBJ2-2	.	CASSFFEDTGELFF	TGTGCCAGCAGCTTCTTTGAGGACACCGGGGAGCTGTTTTTT
TRBV7-2	TRBJ2-5	TRBD2	CAGVPSGTSTQYF	TGTGCCGGGGTCCCTAGCGGGACTTCGACCCAGTACTTC
TRBV28	TRBJ2-7	TRBD1	CASSSIRQGSDEQYF	TGTGCCAGCAGTTCAATAAGACAGGGGTCCGACGAGCAGTACTTC
TRBV5-1	TRBJ2-2	TRBD1	CASSFGQGITGELFF	TGCGCCAGCAGCTTCGGACAGGGGATCACCGGGGAGCTGTTTTTT
TRBV29-1	TRBJ2-5	.	CSVGAGSQETQYF	TGCAGCGTTGGGGCAGGATCTCAAGAGACCCAGTACTTC
TRBV6-1	TRBJ2-7	.	CASSDGRRSKQYF	TGTGCCAGCAGTGATGGTCGCCGGAGTAAGCAGTACTTC
TRBV13	TRBJ1-1	.	CASSLGKGNTEAFF	TGTGCCAGCAGCTTAGGCAAAGGGAACACTGAAGCTTTCTTT
TRBV28	TRBJ1-1	TRBD1	CASSPSAGQGATEAFF	TGTGCCAGCAGTCCCTCCGCGGGACAGGGGGCCACTGAAGCTTTCTTT
TRBV18	TRBJ2-7	.	CASSSPGHEQYF	TGTGCCAGCTCATCCCCGGGGCACGAGCAGTACTTC
TRBV5-1	TRBJ2-7	TRBD2	CASSLGREVAGPRGEVYEQYF	TGCGCCAGCAGCTTGGGGCGGGAGGTAGCGGGGCCCAGAGGCGAGGTTTACGAGCAGTACTTC
TRBV7-9	TRBJ2-1	TRBD2	CASSARLADNEQFF	TGTGCCAGCAGCGCCCGACTAGCGGACAATGAGCAGTTCTTC
TRBV7-9	TRBJ2-3	.	CASSLVIGQRTDTQYF	TGTGCCAGCAGCTTAGTTATCGGACAGCGCACAGATACGCAGTATTTT
TRBV5-1	TRBJ2-2	.	CASSLDGGTGELFF	TGCGCCAGCAGCTTGGACGGGGGCACCGGGGAGCTGTTTTTT
TRBV5-4	TRBJ2-1	.	CASSLQSNSYNEQFF	TGTGCCAGCAGCTTGCAGTCAAACTCCTACAATGAGCAGTTCTTC
TRBV7-9	TRBJ1-1	TRBD1	CASSLYDGTGLSEAFF	TGTGCCAGCAGCTTATACGATGGGACAGGGCTTTCTGAAGCTTTCTTT
TRBV19	TRBJ1-5	TRBD1	CASSIRGQGNQPQHF	TGTGCCAGTAGTATACGGGGACAGGGAAATCAGCCCCAGCATTTT
TRBV4-2	TRBJ1-2	TRBD1	CASSQNRGLPYGYTF	TGTGCCAGCAGCCAAAACAGGGGGCTTCCCTATGGCTACACCTTC
TRBV7-6	TRBJ2-7	TRBD1	CASSSRTGINEQYF	TGTGCCAGCAGCTCCCGGACAGGGATAAACGAGCAGTACTTC
TRBV5-1	TRBJ2-4	TRBD2	CASSSIPGAGGGKNIQYF	TGCGCCAGCAGCTCGATCCCGGGAGCGGGAGGGGGCAAAAACATTCAGTACTTC
TRBV2	TRBJ2-3	TRBD2	CASGGGSGDTQYF	TGTGCCAGCGGAGGCGGGAGTGGGGATACGCAGTATTTT
TRBV9	TRBJ2-3	TRBD2	CASSVLAGGSTDTQYF	TGTGCCAGCAGCGTTTTAGCGGGAGGGTCGACAGATACGCAGTATTTT
TRBV30	TRBJ1-3	.	CAWSPQSGNTIYF	TGTGCCTGGAGTCCTCAATCTGGAAACACCATATATTTT
TRBV4-1	TRBJ1-1	.	CASSPRAMNTEAFF	TGCGCCAGCAGCCCTCGGGCCATGAACACTGAAGCTTTCTTT
TRBV28	TRBJ2-1	TRBD2	CASSPTSGSSYNEQFF	TGTGCCAGCAGTCCTACTAGCGGGAGTTCTTACAATGAGCAGTTCTTC